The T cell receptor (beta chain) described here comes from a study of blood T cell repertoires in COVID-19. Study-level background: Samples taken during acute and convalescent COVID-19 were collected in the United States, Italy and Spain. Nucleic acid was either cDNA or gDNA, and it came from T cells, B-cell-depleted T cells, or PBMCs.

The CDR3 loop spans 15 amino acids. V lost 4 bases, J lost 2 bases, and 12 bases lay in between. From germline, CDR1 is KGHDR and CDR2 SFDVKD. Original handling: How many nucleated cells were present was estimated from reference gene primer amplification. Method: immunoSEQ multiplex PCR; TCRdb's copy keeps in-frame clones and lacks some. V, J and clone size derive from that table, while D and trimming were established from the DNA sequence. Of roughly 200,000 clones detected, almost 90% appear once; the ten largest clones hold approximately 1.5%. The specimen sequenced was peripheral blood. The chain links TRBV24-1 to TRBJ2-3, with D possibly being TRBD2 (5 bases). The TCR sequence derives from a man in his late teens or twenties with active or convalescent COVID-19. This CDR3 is CATSDSKRSTDTQYF. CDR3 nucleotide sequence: TGTGCCACCAGTGACTCGAAGCGGTCCACAGATACGCAGTATTTT.